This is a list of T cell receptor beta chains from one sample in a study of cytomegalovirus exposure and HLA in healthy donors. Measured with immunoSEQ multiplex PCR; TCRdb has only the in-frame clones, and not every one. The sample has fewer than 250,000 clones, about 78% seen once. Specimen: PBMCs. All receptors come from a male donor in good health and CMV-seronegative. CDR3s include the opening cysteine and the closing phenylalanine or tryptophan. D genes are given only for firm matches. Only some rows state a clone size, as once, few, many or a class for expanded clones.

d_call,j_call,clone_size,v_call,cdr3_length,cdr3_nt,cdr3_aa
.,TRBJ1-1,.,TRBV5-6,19,TGTGCCAGCAGCGACGGGTACTCGCGTTCAAGAGGGTTGAATTCTGAAGCTTTCTTT,CASSDGYSRSRGLNSEAFF
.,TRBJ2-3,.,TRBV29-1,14,TGCAGCGTTGCCGCAGGATCACGCACAGATACGCAGTATTTT,CSVAAGSRTDTQYF
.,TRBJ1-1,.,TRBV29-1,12,TGCAGCGTTGTTCCCAACCAGGCTGAAGCTTTCTTT,CSVVPNQAEAFF
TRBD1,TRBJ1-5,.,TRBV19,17,TGTGCCAGTAGGCCCCGGGACAGGGGGCGCGGCAATCAGCCCCAGCATTTT,CASRPRDRGRGNQPQHF
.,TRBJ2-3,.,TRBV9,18,TGTGCCAGCAGCGTACACGGGGGAACCGGGCAGCTCCCCGATACGCAGTATTTT,CASSVHGGTGQLPDTQYF
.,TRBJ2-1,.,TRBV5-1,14,TGCGCCAGCAGTTCAAACCGGGACACCAATGAGCAGTTCTTC,CASSSNRDTNEQFF
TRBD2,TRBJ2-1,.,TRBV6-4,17,TGTGCCAGCAGCGGACTAGCGGGAGGGCCGGGTTCCAATGAGCAGTTCTTC,CASSGLAGGPGSNEQFF
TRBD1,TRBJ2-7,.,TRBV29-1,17,TGCAGCGTGGCGCCGGGGACAGGGTCTTTTAGAATGTACGAGCAGTACTTC,CSVAPGTGSFRMYEQYF
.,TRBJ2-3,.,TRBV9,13,TGTGCCAGCAGCGTAGCTGGGCCAGATACGCAGTATTTT,CASSVAGPDTQYF
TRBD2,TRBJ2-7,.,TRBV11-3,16,TGTGCCAGCAGCTTAGAGGGAGGCGCCGCGGGAGATCTGCAGTACTTC,CASSLEGGAAGDLQYF
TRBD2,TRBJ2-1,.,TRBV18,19,TGTGCCAGCTCCCTAAAGGGGACTAGCGGGAGTTCCACCTACAATGAGCAGTTCTTC,CASSLKGTSGSSTYNEQFF
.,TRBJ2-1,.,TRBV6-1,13,TGTGCCAGCAGGCAGGGCTCCTACAATGAGCAGTTCTTC,CASRQGSYNEQFF
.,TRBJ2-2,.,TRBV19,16,TGTGCCAGTAGTGATTGGTGGAGCGCGAACACCGGGGAGCTGTTTTTT,CASSDWWSANTGELFF
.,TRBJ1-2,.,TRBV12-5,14,TGTGCTAGTGGTTTTGGACAGCAGATCTATGGCTACACCTTC,CASGFGQQIYGYTF
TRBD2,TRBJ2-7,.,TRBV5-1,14,TGCGCCAGCTCGACTAGCGGGGCCCCCTACGAGCAGTACTTC,CASSTSGAPYEQYF
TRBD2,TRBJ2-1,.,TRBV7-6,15,TGTGCCAGCAGCGGACTAGCGGGAACCTACAATGAGCAGTTCTTC,CASSGLAGTYNEQFF
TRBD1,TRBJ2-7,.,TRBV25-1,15,TGTGCCAGCAGTGAATTCAACAGGGGACCCTACGAGCAGTACTTC,CASSEFNRGPYEQYF
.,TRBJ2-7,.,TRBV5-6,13,TGTGCCAGCAAGGGCGGGGACTCCTACGAGCAGTACTTC,CASKGGDSYEQYF
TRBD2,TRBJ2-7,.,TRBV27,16,TGTGCCAGCAGTTTATCGGGCGGCGGGAGGTCGGGCGAGCAGTACTTC,CASSLSGGGRSGEQYF
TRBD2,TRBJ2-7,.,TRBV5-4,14,TGTGCCAGCAGGTTAGCGGGAGGCTCCTACGAGCAGTACTTC,CASRLAGGSYEQYF
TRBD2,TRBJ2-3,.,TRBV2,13,TGTGCCAGCAGTGCGCGGGAGACGGATACGCAGTATTTT,CASSARETDTQYF
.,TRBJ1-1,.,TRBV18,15,TGTGCCAGCTCGCCAGGATCGGGGGTTCGCACTGAAGCTTTCTTT,CASSPGSGVRTEAFF
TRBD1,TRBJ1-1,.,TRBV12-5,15,TGTGCTAGTGGTTTGGTAGTGGGACAGCTCACTGAAGCTTTCTTT,CASGLVVGQLTEAFF
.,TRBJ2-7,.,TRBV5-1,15,TGCGCCAGCAGCTTGAGCCAGGGGCTATCCTACGAGCAGTACTTC,CASSLSQGLSYEQYF
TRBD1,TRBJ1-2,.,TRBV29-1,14,TGCAGCGTTACCGGGACAGGGGCCGAGTATGGCTACACCTTC,CSVTGTGAEYGYTF
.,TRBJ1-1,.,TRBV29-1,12,TGCAGCGTTGTCAGGGAGGACACTGAAGCTTTCTTT,CSVVREDTEAFF
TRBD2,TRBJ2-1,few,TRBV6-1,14,TGTGCCAGCAGTCCCACAGGTAGCGGGGACCAGCAGTTCTTC,CASSPTGSGDQQFF
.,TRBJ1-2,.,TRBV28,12,TGTGCCCTAGGCGGAAAAAACTATGGCTACACCTTC,CALGGKNYGYTF
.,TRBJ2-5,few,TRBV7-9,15,TGTGCCAGCAGCCTAGACCTACCCCTCGGGGAGACCCAGTACTTC,CASSLDLPLGETQYF
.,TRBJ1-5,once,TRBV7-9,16,TGTTCCAGCAGCTTAGAGGGTCAGGGGTACGGTCAGCCCCAGCATTTT,CSSSLEGQGYGQPQHF
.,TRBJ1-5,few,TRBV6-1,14,TGTGCCAGCAGTGAAGGGCGGCAGCATCAGCCCCAGCATTTT,CASSEGRQHQPQHF
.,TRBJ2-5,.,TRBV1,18,TGCACCAGCAGCCAAGACGGGCTAGCGGGAAGGAGTGGGGAGACCCAGTACTTC,CTSSQDGLAGRSGETQYF
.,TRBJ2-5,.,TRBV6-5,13,TGTGCCAGCGCATGGCTCTCGGGGGAGACCCAGTACTTC,CASAWLSGETQYF
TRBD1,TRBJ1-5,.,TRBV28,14,TGTGCCAGCAGCCTAGGACAGGTTGGTCAGCCCCAGCATTTT,CASSLGQVGQPQHF
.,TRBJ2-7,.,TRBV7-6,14,TGTGCCAGCAGCCGCGATGAGGGTATGAACGAGCAGTACTTC,CASSRDEGMNEQYF
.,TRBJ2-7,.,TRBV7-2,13,TGTGCCAGCAGCTTCCCGGACAGAACCGAGCAGTACTTC,CASSFPDRTEQYF
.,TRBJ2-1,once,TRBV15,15,TGTGCCACCAGCAGAGACGACGGGGGACCCAATGAGCAGTTCTTC,CATSRDDGGPNEQFF
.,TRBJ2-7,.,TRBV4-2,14,TGTGCCAGCAGCTGGAGGGGGCGCGGCTACGAGCAGTACTTC,CASSWRGRGYEQYF
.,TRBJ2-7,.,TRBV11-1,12,TGTGCCAGCAGGGCAGCAGGCCACGAGCAGTACTTC,CASRAAGHEQYF
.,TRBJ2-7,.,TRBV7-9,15,TGTTCCAGCAGCCCCCCTGGACATTCAACCTACGAGCAGTACTTC,CSSSPPGHSTYEQYF
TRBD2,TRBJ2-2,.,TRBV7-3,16,TGTGCCAGCAGTCCTACTAGCGGGAGGGTAGGCGGGGAGCTGTTTTTT,CASSPTSGRVGGELFF
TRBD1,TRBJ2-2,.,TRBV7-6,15,TGTGCCAGCAGCTCACGACAGGGTAGGGCCGGGGAGCTGTTTTTT,CASSSRQGRAGELFF
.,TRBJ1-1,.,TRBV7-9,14,TGTTCCAGCAGCTCCGGGGGATTGAACACTGAAGCTTTCTTT,CSSSSGGLNTEAFF
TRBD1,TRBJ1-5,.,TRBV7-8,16,TGTGCCAGCAGCTTAGCGGGGACAGACAGCAATCAGCCCCAGCATTTT,CASSLAGTDSNQPQHF
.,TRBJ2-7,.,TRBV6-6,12,TGTGCCAGCAGCCCTACCTCCTACGAGCAGTACTTC,CASSPTSYEQYF
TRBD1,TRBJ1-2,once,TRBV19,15,TGTGCCGGTAGTTCAGGACAGGGAAAGGGCTATGGCTACACCTTC,CAGSSGQGKGYGYTF
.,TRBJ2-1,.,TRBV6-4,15,TGTGCCAGCACTCGGGACTTTAACTCCTACAATGAGCAGTTCTTC,CASTRDFNSYNEQFF
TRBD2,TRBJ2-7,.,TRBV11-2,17,TGTGCCAGCAGCTTAGATCACAGATTAGCGGGGTCCTACGAGCAGTACTTC,CASSLDHRLAGSYEQYF
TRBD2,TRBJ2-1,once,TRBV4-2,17,TGTGCCAGCAGCCAAGAACCTGGATCTAGCGGGAGTTTTGAGCAGTTCTTC,CASSQEPGSSGSFEQFF
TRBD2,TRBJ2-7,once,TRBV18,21,TGTGCCAGCTCGCGATATCAAGGGGCCGGGGCTAGCGGGAAAACGTACTACGAGCAGTACTTC,CASSRYQGAGASGKTYYEQYF
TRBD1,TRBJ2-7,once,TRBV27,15,TGTGCCAGCAGGAAAAGACAGGGGGCGTACCACGAGCAGTACTTC,CASRKRQGAYHEQYF
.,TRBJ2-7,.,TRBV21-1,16,TGTGCCAGCAGCAAAGTCCCTAGCGGGCCCGGCGTCGAGCAGTACTTC,CASSKVPSGPGVEQYF
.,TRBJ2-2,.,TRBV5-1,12,TGCGCCAGCAGCTTGGCCTCCCGGGAGCTGTTTTTT,CASSLASRELFF
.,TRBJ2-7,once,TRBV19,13,TGTGCCAGTAGCGAGGGGGAAGGCTACGAGCAGTACTTC,CASSEGEGYEQYF